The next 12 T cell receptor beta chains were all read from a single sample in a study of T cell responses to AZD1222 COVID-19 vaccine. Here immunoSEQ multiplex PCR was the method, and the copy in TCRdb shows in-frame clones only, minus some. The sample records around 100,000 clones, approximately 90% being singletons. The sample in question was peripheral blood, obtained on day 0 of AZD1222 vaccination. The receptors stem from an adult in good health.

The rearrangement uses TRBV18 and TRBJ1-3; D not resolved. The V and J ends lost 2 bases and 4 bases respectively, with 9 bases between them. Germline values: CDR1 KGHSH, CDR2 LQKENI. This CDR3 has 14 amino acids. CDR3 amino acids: CASSPGNGGNTIYF. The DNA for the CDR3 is TGTGCCAGCTCACCAGGGAATGGCGGAAACACCATATATTTT.

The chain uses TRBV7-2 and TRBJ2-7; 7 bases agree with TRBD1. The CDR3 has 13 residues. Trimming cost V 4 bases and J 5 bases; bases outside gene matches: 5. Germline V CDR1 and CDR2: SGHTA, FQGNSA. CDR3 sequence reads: CASSSSTGDEQYF. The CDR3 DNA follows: TGTGCCAGCAGCTCATCAACAGGGGACGAGCAGTACTTC.

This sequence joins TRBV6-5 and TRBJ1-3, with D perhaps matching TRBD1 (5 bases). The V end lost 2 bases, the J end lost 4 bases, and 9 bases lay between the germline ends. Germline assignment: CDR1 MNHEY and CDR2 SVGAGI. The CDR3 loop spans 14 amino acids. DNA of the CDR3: TGTGCCAGCAGTTACGGGCAGGGCGGAAACACCATATATTTT. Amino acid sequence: CASSYGQGGNTIYF.

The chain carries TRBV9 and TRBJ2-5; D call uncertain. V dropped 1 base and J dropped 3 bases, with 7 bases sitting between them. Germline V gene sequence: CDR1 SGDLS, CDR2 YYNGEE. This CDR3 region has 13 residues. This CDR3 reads CASSVNAEETQYF. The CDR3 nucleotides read TGTGCCAGCAGCGTAAACGCAGAAGAGACCCAGTACTTC. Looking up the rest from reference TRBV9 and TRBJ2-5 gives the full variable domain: DSGVTQTPKHLITATGQRVTLRCSPRSGDLSVYWYQQSLDQGLQFLIQYYNGEERAKGNILERFSAQQFPDLHSELNLSSLELGDSALYFCASSVNAEETQYFGPGTRLLVL.

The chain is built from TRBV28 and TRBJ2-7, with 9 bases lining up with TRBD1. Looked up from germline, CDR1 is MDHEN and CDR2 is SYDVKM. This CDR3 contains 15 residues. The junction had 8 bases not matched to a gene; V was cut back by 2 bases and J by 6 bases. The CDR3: CASSLGDRVSSEQYF. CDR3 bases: TGTGCCAGCAGTTTAGGGGACAGGGTTAGCTCCGAGCAGTACTTC.

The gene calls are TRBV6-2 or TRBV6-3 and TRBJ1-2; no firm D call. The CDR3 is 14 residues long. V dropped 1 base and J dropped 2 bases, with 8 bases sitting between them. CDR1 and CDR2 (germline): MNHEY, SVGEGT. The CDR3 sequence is CASSYLKENYGYTF. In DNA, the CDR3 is TGTGCCAGCAGTTACTTAAAGGAAAACTATGGCTACACCTTC.

CDR3 in amino acids: CASSLGREGEQFF. Written as DNA, the CDR3 is TGTGCCAGCAGCTTGGGACGGGAGGGTGAGCAGTTCTTC. The chain uses TRBV7-3 and TRBJ2-1; 8 positions match TRBD2. This CDR3 comprises 13 residues. Germline lookup yields CDR1 SGHTA and CDR2 FQGTGA. V shed 3 bases, J shed 9 bases, and the junction held 4 bases outside the gene matches.

CDR3 bases: TGCGCCAGCAGAACCGGGACAGCTAACTATGGCTACACCTTC. It is translated as CASRTGTANYGYTF. V is TRBV5-1 and J is TRBJ1-2, with 7 positions matching TRBD1. This CDR3 has 14 residues. Germline trimming cut 5 bases from V and 0 bases from J; bases unmatched to any gene: 4. Germline assignment: CDR1 SGHRS and CDR2 YFSETQ.

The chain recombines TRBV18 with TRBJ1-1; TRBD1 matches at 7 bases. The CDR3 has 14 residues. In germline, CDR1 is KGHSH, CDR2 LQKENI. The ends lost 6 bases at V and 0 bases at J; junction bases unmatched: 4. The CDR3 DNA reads TGTGCCAGCTCTCCCCAGGGGGTGAACACTGAAGCTTTCTTT. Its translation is CASSPQGVNTEAFF. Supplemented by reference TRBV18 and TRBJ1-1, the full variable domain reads NAGVMQNPRHLVRRRGQEARLRCSPMKGHSHVYWYRQLPEEGLKFMVYLQKENIIDESGMPKERFSAEFPKEGPSILRIQQVVRGDSAAYFCASSPQGVNTEAFFGQGTRLTVV.

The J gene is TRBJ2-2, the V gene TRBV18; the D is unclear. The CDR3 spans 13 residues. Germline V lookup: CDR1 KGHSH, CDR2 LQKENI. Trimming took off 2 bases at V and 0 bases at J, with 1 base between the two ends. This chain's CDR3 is CASSPANTGELFF. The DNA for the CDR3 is TGTGCCAGCTCACCAGCGAACACCGGGGAGCTGTTTTTT. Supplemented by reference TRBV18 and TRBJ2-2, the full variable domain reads NAGVMQNPRHLVRRRGQEARLRCSPMKGHSHVYWYRQLPEEGLKFMVYLQKENIIDESGMPKERFSAEFPKEGPSILRIQQVVRGDSAAYFCASSPANTGELFFGEGSRLTVL.

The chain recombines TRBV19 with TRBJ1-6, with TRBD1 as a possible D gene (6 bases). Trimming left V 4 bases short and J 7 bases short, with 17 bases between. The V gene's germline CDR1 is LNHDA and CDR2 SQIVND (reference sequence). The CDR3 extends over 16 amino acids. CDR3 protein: CASSTTGTLGNSPLHF. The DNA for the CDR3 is TGTGCCAGTAGTACGACAGGAACGCTAGGGAATTCACCCCTCCACTTT.

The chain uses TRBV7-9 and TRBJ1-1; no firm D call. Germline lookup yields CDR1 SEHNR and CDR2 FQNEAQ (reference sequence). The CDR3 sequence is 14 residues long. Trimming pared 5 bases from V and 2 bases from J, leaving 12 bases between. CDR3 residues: CASSVGPGNTEAFF. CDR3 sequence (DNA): TGTGCCAGCAGCGTAGGTCCAGGCAACACTGAAGCTTTCTTT.